A single sample is the source of the 14 T cell receptor beta chains below, sequenced in a study of blood T cell repertoires in COVID-19. The table came from immunoSEQ multiplex PCR; TCRdb's copy has only in-frame clones and leaves some out. The sample includes 370,000 or so clones, over 65% of them seen just once. The specimen was peripheral blood. The receptors shown here come from a human donor with acute or convalescent COVID-19. The donor label of this sample is uncertain.

The chain joins TRBV7-8 to TRBJ1-1, with 9 positions matching TRBD1. Trimming removed 5 bases from V and 3 bases from J; junction bases left unmatched: 13. This CDR3 is built from 17 residues. Germline-derived CDR1 and CDR2 are SGHVS and FQNEAQ. The CDR3 loop reads CASSHRDRALSYTEAFF. DNA of the CDR3: TGTGCCAGCAGCCACCGGGACAGGGCCCTTAGTTACACTGAAGCTTTCTTT.

J is TRBJ1-5 and V is TRBV6-2 or TRBV6-3; TRBD1 is a possible D gene (6 bases). The CDR3 consists of 14 residues. V was shortened by 2 bases and J by 5 bases, with 10 bases between the two germline ends. From germline, CDR1 is MNHEY and CDR2 SVGEGT. CDR3 amino acids: CASSYRGGDQPQHF. The CDR3 DNA reads as TGTGCCAGCAGTTACAGGGGGGGAGATCAGCCCCAGCATTTT.

This chain uses TRBV7-9 with TRBJ1-4, with 10 nucleotides matching TRBD1. CDR1 and CDR2 (germline): SEHNR, FQNEAQ (reference sequence). The trim removed 5 bases at V and 5 bases at J, leaving 11 bases unmatched. The CDR3 totals 17 residues. The DNA of the CDR3 is TGTGCCAGCAGCCTATGGACAGGGGGGAACACCAATGAAAAACTGTTTTTT. Protein sequence: CASSLWTGGNTNEKLFF.

Concerning this clone itself: Additional DNA sequences in this sample encode the identical CDR3. The CDR3 nucleotides are TGTGCCAGCTCACTAAGGGGGCAGGAGACCCAGTACTTC. Amino acid sequence: CASSLRGQETQYF. J is TRBJ2-5 and V is TRBV18; TRBD1 agrees at 7 bases. V gave up 4 bases and J gave up 5 bases; unmatched junction bases: 4. Germline-derived CDR1 and CDR2 are KGHSH and LQKENI. The CDR3 runs to 13 residues.

The chain carries TRBV5-5 and TRBJ2-3; 7 nucleotides line up with TRBD1. The CDR3 extends over 14 amino acids. The V gene end was trimmed by 4 bases and the J gene end by 8 bases; junction bases not matched to a gene: 10. CDR1 SGHKS and CDR2 YYEKEE come from the germline V gene (reference sequence). The CDR3 here is CASSTTGNEGTQYF. CDR3 nucleotide sequence: TGTGCCAGCAGCACGACAGGGAACGAAGGTACGCAGTATTTT. Combining the CDR3 with reference TRBV5-5 and TRBJ2-3 gives the whole variable domain DAGVTQSPTHLIKTRGQQVTLRCSPISGHKSVSWYQQVLGQGPQFIFQYYEKEERGRGNFPDRFSARQFPNYSSELNVNALLLGDSALYLCASSTTGNEGTQYFGPGTRLTVL.

The V and J genes are TRBV7-9 and TRBJ2-7; the D gene is possibly TRBD1 (6 bases). The CDR3 loop spans 14 amino acids. Germline V gene lookup returns CDR1 SEHNR and CDR2 FQNEAQ (reference sequence). The V and J ends lost 4 bases and 3 bases respectively, with 13 bases between them. CDR3 region: CASSYTGQIYEQYF. CDR3 in DNA: TGTGCCAGCAGCTATACCGGACAGATCTACGAGCAGTACTTC.

The rearrangement links TRBV28 to TRBJ2-2; 9 bases align to TRBD1. In germline, CDR1 is MDHEN, CDR2 SYDVKM. The length of the CDR3 is 15 residues. Germline trimming cut 6 bases from V and 4 bases from J; bases unmatched to any gene: 6. CDR3 DNA: TGTGCCAGCAGGGGACAGGGACCGGGCACCGGGGAGCTGTTTTTT. It specifies CASRGQGPGTGELFF.

The chain uses TRBV5-6 and TRBJ1-2; no firm D call. The CDR3 extends over 13 amino acids. V lost 0 bases and J 7 bases, leaving 10 bases between the germline ends. CDR1 and CDR2 from the germline V gene are SGHDT and YYEEEE. The CDR3 DNA follows: TGTGCCAGCAGCTTGGTGTCGGGGAGTGGCTACACCTTC. This translates into CASSLVSGSGYTF.

J is TRBJ1-2 and V is TRBV3-1 (or the pseudogene TRBV3-2); 9 bases line up with TRBD1. With 1 base clipped from V and 7 bases from J, the junction kept 7 bases outside the gene matches. Germline V gene lookup returns CDR1 LGHDT and CDR2 YNNKEL (reference sequence). The CDR3 has 15 residues. This chain's CDR3 is CASSQGNRGRGGYTF. The CDR3 DNA sequence: TGTGCCAGCAGCCAAGGAAACAGGGGGCGCGGTGGCTACACCTTC.

In its sample, this clone was seen a few times. This rearrangement joins TRBV4-1 to TRBJ2-2; D not certain. CDR3 size: 17 residues. The germline V gene has CDR1 MGHRA and CDR2 YSYEKL. V dropped 4 bases and J dropped 6 bases, with 21 bases sitting between them. In DNA, the CDR3 is TGCGCCAGCAGCCGAAGGCTTAAATTCGGAGAGGCCGGGGAGCTGTTTTTT. It translates to CASSRRLKFGEAGELFF.

This clone was detected once. This rearrangement joins TRBV28 to TRBJ2-2; tentatively, D is TRBD1 (6 bases). CDR1 is MDHEN, CDR2 SYDVKM, per germline. CDR3 size: 15 residues. V was trimmed by 6 bases and J by 6 bases, leaving 17 bases between them. The CDR3 is CASRPGTNFAGELFF. The DNA for the CDR3 is TGTGCCAGCAGACCCGGGACAAATTTCGCCGGGGAGCTGTTTTTT.

The genes are TRBV10-3 and TRBJ1-5; tentative D call: TRBD1 (5 bases). Trimming shortened V by 6 bases and J by 4 bases, and 10 bases separated the two germline ends. The CDR3 is 13 amino acids. Germline V CDR1 and CDR2: ENHRY, SYGVKD. The CDR3 protein is CAISVQENQPQHF. CDR3 bases: TGTGCCATCAGCGTACAGGAGAATCAGCCCCAGCATTTT.

This chain joins TRBV7-9 and TRBJ2-3; TRBD2 matches 8 bases. The V gene end was trimmed by 3 bases and the J gene end by 2 bases; junction bases not matched to a gene: 4. The length of the CDR3 is 15 residues. Germline values: CDR1 SEHNR, CDR2 FQNEAQ (reference sequence). As DNA, the CDR3 is TGTGCCAGCAGCTTCCTTAGCGGGGACACAGATACGCAGTATTTT. Protein product: CASSFLSGDTDTQYF.

This clone appeared a single time. The V call is TRBV9, the J call TRBJ1-1; 11 bases are shared with TRBD1. The CDR3 extends over 16 amino acids. Trimming at V came to 2 bases and at J to 5 bases, leaving 8 bases not matched to a gene. From germline, CDR1 is SGDLS and CDR2 YYNGEE. The CDR3 loop reads CASSVGTGGRGTEAFF. The DNA for the CDR3 is TGTGCCAGCAGCGTTGGGACAGGGGGTCGAGGAACTGAAGCTTTCTTT. The full variable domain, its missing parts supplied by reference TRBV9 and TRBJ1-1, is DSGVTQTPKHLITATGQRVTLRCSPRSGDLSVYWYQQSLDQGLQFLIQYYNGEERAKGNILERFSAQQFPDLHSELNLSSLELGDSALYFCASSVGTGGRGTEAFFGQGTRLTVV.